This T cell receptor (beta chain) originates from a study of T-cell reconstitution after alpha-beta-depleted transplantation in children. The TCRbeta library incorporated unique molecular identifiers. In TCRdb, the PCR reads were re-called with MiXCR into one record per CDR3 protein. The table shows roughly 300,000 distinct CDR3 sequences, with almost 10% occurring only once. Germline V gene data show CDR1 as MGHRA and CDR2 as YSYEKL. This CDR3 region has 17 residues. Trimming took 2 bases from V and 2 from J; bases not matched to a gene: 10. Sequenced material: PBMCs from the stem cell graft donor, taken from the stem cell graft. The gene calls are TRBV4-1 and TRBJ2-3, with TRBD1 identical over 7 bases. This receptor was obtained from a human donor who donated a stem cell graft to a child with SCID. The chain's CDR3 is CASSQLSTGTVTDTQYF. The CDR3 DNA follows: TGCGCCAGCAGCCAACTCTCGACAGGGACGGTCACAGATACGCAGTATTTT.